This entry lists 20 T cell receptor beta chains sequenced from one sample in a study of breast tumors, draining lymph nodes, adjacent tissues. From the multiplex PCR reads, TCRdb called clonotypes with MiXCR, one entry per CDR3 protein. The table has approximately 150,000 distinct CDR3 sequences, roughly a third seen once. Breast cancer patients provided tissue from their axillary draining lymph nodes. Material for sequencing was axillary lymph node tissue. These receptors were obtained from a female donor with breast cancer. Some clones in this sample may be carry-over from other donors' samples.

This clonotype was recorded many times. The chain combines TRBV13 with TRBJ2-2, with TRBD1 matching 8 bases. After removal of 3 bases from V and 2 bases from J, the junction contained 8 bases not matched to a gene. Per germline, CDR1 PRHDT and CDR2 FYEKMQ (reference sequence). This CDR3 region has 17 residues. The CDR3 is CASSLRIGQGNTGELFF. CDR3 DNA: TGTGCCAGCAGCTTGCGTATAGGACAGGGTAACACCGGGGAGCTGTTTTTT.

This clonotype appeared many times. V is TRBV28 and J is TRBJ1-2, with D possibly TRBD1 on 6 matching bases. V lost 5 bases and J lost 7, with 14 bases in between. The CDR3 is 13 residues long. From germline, CDR1 is MDHEN and CDR2 SYDVKM. The DNA of the CDR3 is TGTGCCAGCAGTCTATCAGGGGTCGGTGGCTACACCTTC. It yields the protein CASSLSGVGGYTF.

Points on this clonotype: Given the absence of the conserved phenylalanine or tryptophan at the CDR3 end, a read error is likely. The chain is built from TRBV2 and TRBJ2-1; 7 bases match TRBD1. V shed 11 bases, J shed 4 bases, and the junction held 23 bases outside the gene matches. The germline V gene encodes CDR1 SNHLY and CDR2 FYNNEI. The CDR3 loop spans 18 amino acids. CDR3 region: CAGTYGPGQVNPYNEQFS. The CDR3 DNA is TGTGCCGGCACTTACGGTCCAGGACAGGTAAACCCTTACAATGAGCAGTTCTCC.

This clonotype has more than one count but fewer than ten. A much larger clone is a single base away; this may be a read error. The chain has TRBV20-1 and TRBJ2-1, with D maybe TRBD1 (6 bases). The germline V and J ends were trimmed by 0 bases and 4 bases, with 16 bases remaining between them. In germline, CDR1 is DFQATT, CDR2 SNEGSKA (reference sequence). The length of the CDR3 is 16 residues. DNA for the CDR3: TGCAGTGCTAGAGATTACCCTACAGGGTCATACAATGAGCAGTTCTTC. Encoded protein: CSARDYPTGSYNEQFF.

This clonotype occurred many times. This chain uses TRBV7-2 with TRBJ2-2; D gene uncertain. Trimming shortened V by 5 bases and J by 4 bases, and 14 bases separated the two germline ends. The CDR3 is made up of 15 amino acids. Germline loops: CDR1 SGHTA, CDR2 FQGNSA. DNA for the CDR3: TGTGCCAGCAGCCCCGGCGGCAGACGCACCGGGGAGCTGTTTTTT. It codes for CASSPGGRRTGELFF.

In its sample, this clonotype was seen a few times. The chain joins TRBV20-1 to TRBJ1-1; D possibly corresponds to TRBD1 (5 bases). Germline V lookup: CDR1 DFQATT, CDR2 SNEGSKA (reference sequence). Trimming took off 5 bases at V and 1 base at J, with 14 bases between the two ends. The CDR3 is 14 residues long. In DNA, the CDR3 is TGCAGTGCTCCCCCTTCAGGGTGGAACACTGAAGCTTTCTTT. It translates to CSAPPSGWNTEAFF.

This clonotype appeared many times. The gene calls are TRBV4-2 and TRBJ2-6; D possibly corresponds to TRBD2 (5 bases). The germline V and J ends were trimmed by 4 bases and 0 bases, with 19 bases remaining between them. Germline assignment: CDR1 LGHNA and CDR2 YNFKEQ. This CDR3 comprises 19 residues. The chain's CDR3 is CASSLSAVRRSSGANVLTF. The CDR3 nucleotides read TGTGCCAGCAGCCTTTCAGCGGTGAGACGCAGCTCTGGGGCCAACGTCCTGACTTTC.

In its sample, this clonotype was seen a few times. The chain links TRBV19 to TRBJ1-6; the match to TRBD1 covers 9 bases. Trimming at V came to 6 bases and at J to 6 bases, leaving 3 bases not matched to a gene. Germline assignment: CDR1 LNHDA and CDR2 SQIVND (reference sequence). The CDR3 contains 14 residues. The CDR3 loop is CASRRTGANSPLHF. CDR3 DNA sequence: TGTGCCAGTAGGAGGACAGGGGCTAATTCACCCCTCCACTTT.

CDR3 protein: CASSPDSGAGGETQYF. In DNA, the CDR3 is TGTGCCAGCAGCCCCGACAGCGGGGCGGGAGGGGAGACCCAGTACTTC. The chain uses TRBV7-3 and TRBJ2-5; 9 positions match TRBD2. The V segment lost 5 bases and the J segment 5 bases; nucleotides outside the gene matches: 12. The CDR3 covers 16 residues. Germline V lookup: CDR1 SGHTA, CDR2 FQGTGA.

This clonotype has ten or more counts. This chain uses TRBV5-1 with TRBJ2-3; perhaps TRBD1 as D (5 bases). Trimming took 2 bases from V and 6 from J, leaving 16 bases between them. Germline CDR1 and CDR2: SGHRS and YFSETQ. The CDR3 loop spans 15 amino acids. CDR3 residues: CASSLRSPAGDTQYF. The CDR3 DNA reads TGCGCCAGCAGCTTACGAAGCCCAGCAGGGGATACGCAGTATTTT. The entire variable domain, with the rest obtained from reference TRBV5-1 and TRBJ2-3, is as follows: KAGVTQTPRYLIKTRGQQVTLSCSPISGHRSVSWYQQTPGQGLQFLFEYFSETQRNKGNFPGRFSGRQFSNSRSEMNVSTLELGDSALYLCASSLRSPAGDTQYFGPGTRLTVL.

This clonotype was found many times. V usage is TRBV7-9 and J usage is TRBJ2-3; 9 nucleotides line up with TRBD2. Germline V CDR1 and CDR2: SEHNR, FQNEAQ (reference sequence). With V trimmed by 4 bases and J by 4 bases, 12 bases remained unmatched. The CDR3 length is 17 residues. CDR3 DNA sequence: TGTGCCAGCAGCTCAATTTTTCCGGGACTAGCACCAGATACGCAGTATTTT. Translating it yields CASSSIFPGLAPDTQYF.

Notes on this clonotype: One junction end disagrees with the germline gene, perhaps due to a read error. This CDR3 reads CDSSEGLAGYNEQFF. The CDR3 coding sequence is TGTGACAGCAGCGAGGGACTAGCGGGGTACAATGAGCAGTTCTTC. V usage is TRBV7-8 and J usage is TRBJ2-1, with 13 bases aligning to TRBD2. Germline assignment: CDR1 SGHVS and CDR2 FQNEAQ. This CDR3 has 15 amino acids.

The J gene is TRBJ2-7, the V gene TRBV28, with TRBD1 identical over 7 bases. The junction had 12 bases not matched to a gene; V was cut back by 6 bases and J by 7 bases. The CDR3 covers 14 residues. In germline, CDR1 is MDHEN, CDR2 SYDVKM. The CDR3 coding sequence is TGTGCCAGCAGCCCCGACAGGGTCCGCGGAGAGCAGTACTTC. Translating gives CASSPDRVRGEQYF.

A note on this clonotype: Given the absence of the conserved phenylalanine or tryptophan at the CDR3 end, a read error is likely. CDR3 nucleotides: TGCGCCAGCAGCACCGACCGAAGACAGGGCGTTGTTGAACAGTTCCTC. It yields the protein CASSTDRRQGVVEQFL. This chain connects TRBV5-1 to TRBJ2-1, with TRBD1 matching over 7 bases. Germline V gene sequence: CDR1 SGHRS, CDR2 YFSETQ. The CDR3 is 16 residues long. Trimming at V came to 4 bases and at J to 13 bases, leaving 20 bases not matched to a gene.

This clonotype was detected many times. This rearrangement joins TRBV5-1 to TRBJ2-7; D is undetermined. Germline V gene data show CDR1 as SGHRS and CDR2 as YFSETQ. The CDR3 spans 13 residues. V was clipped by 0 bases and J by 5 bases, with 9 bases between them. As DNA, the CDR3 is TGCGCCAGCAGCTTGGGCGGTTTTGACGAGCAGTACTTC. Its protein product is CASSLGGFDEQYF.

The genes are TRBV5-1 and TRBJ2-5, with 10 bases identical to TRBD2. The CDR3 length is 18 residues. With 0 bases clipped from V and 5 bases from J, the junction kept 13 bases outside the gene matches. Germline loops: CDR1 SGHRS, CDR2 YFSETQ. This chain's CDR3 is CASSLERLAGETEETQYF. The DNA of the CDR3 is TGCGCCAGCAGCTTGGAAAGGCTAGCGGGGGAAACGGAGGAGACCCAGTACTTC. Using reference TRBV5-1 and TRBJ2-5 for the parts outside the CDR3, the full variable domain is KAGVTQTPRYLIKTRGQQVTLSCSPISGHRSVSWYQQTPGQGLQFLFEYFSETQRNKGNFPGRFSGRQFSNSRSEMNVSTLELGDSALYLCASSLERLAGETEETQYFGPGTRLLVL.

At least ten counts were recorded for this clonotype. The genes are TRBV7-9 and TRBJ2-1, with TRBD1 identical over 9 bases. V dropped 5 bases and J dropped 4; count of bases not matched to a gene: 9. Per the germline V gene, CDR1 is SEHNR and CDR2 is FQNEAQ (reference sequence). The CDR3 consists of 16 residues. The CDR3 is CASSQPPGQGYNEQFF. The CDR3 DNA reads TGTGCCAGCAGCCAACCCCCGGGACAGGGTTACAATGAGCAGTTCTTC.

This clonotype was counted ten times or more. The V call is TRBV28, the J call TRBJ1-4, with D hard to call. Germline V gene data show CDR1 as MDHEN and CDR2 as SYDVKM. Trimming stripped 10 bases from V and 7 bases from J, with 13 bases between. This CDR3 contains 12 residues. CDR3 in DNA: TGTGCCACCCTCCGCTGGAGTGAAAAACTGTTTTTT. It encodes CATLRWSEKLFF. The full variable domain, completed using reference TRBV28 and TRBJ1-4, is DVKVTQSSRYLVKRTGEKVFLECVQDMDHENMFWYRQDPGLGLRLIYFSYDVKMKEKGDIPEGYSVSREKKERFSLILESASTNQTSMYLCATLRWSEKLFFGSGTQLSVL.

The sample holds one count of this clonotype. The rearrangement links TRBV7-8 to TRBJ1-2, with no clear D. Looked up from germline, CDR1 is SGHVS and CDR2 is FQNEAQ. CDR3 length equals 14 residues. V gave up 6 bases and J gave up 8 bases, with 19 bases separating them. The CDR3 region has the DNA TGTGCCAGCAGTATAGGCTCGAAGGGTAGCGGCTACACCTTC. Its protein product is CASSIGSKGSGYTF.

This clonotype was seen ten or more times. This chain connects TRBV6-5 to TRBJ1-6; no clear D gene. The V gene's germline CDR1 is MNHEY and CDR2 SVGAGI. V shed 5 bases and J shed 14 bases, with 13 bases lying between them. The CDR3 has 12 residues. The CDR3 coding sequence is TGTGCCAGCAGTCCCCCTTCTGGCGCCCTCCACTTT. Protein sequence: CASSPPSGALHF.